This T cell receptor (beta chain) was recorded in a study of T cell repertoires and HLA-DP antigens. Broader study findings: Antigen presentation used HeLa cells, with total CD4+ cells responding.

V was cut by 5 bases and J by 6 bases, with 12 bases left in between. The germline CDR1 and CDR2 sequences are SGHRS and YFSETQ. The CDR3 loop spans 13 amino acids. Untouched CD4+ T cells were bead-isolated at about 97.7% purity. As for this clone: The target antigen is unknown.

Amplification used primers for 54 TRBV and 13 TRBJ segments. Libraries were prepared by immunoSEQ multiplex PCR; TCRdb keeps only in-frame clonotypes and omits some of them. The sample carries roughly 73,000 clones, 80% recorded once. The clonotype comes from a man in his 60s in good health and CMV-seronegative. The genes are TRBV5-1 and TRBJ1-5; no clear D. The sequencing input was CD4+ T cells from PBMCs. The CDR3 nucleotides are TGCGCCAGCAGTCAAGAAGCGAGTCAGCCCCAGCATTTT. Protein: CASSQEASQPQHF.